Here is one T cell receptor (beta chain) with its context. Only a few counts were recorded for this clone. It lacks a known antigen. Qualities for individual bases were not recorded, and no much larger clone is one base off. The immunoSEQ platform was used to carry out deep TCRbeta sequencing. The study's own analysis went as follows. Only productive rearrangements were exported from the immunoSEQ Analyzer for downstream analysis. T cell phenotypes were assigned to bulk TCRbeta clonotypes by matching the clonotypes to single-cell RNA+TCR-seq clones that had the same TCRbeta sequence. Tumor enrichment of a clone was calculated by dividing the clone's tumor frequency by the clone's PBMC frequency, both taken from bulk TCR sequencing. GLIPH was used to sort TCRs into specificity groups, which are clusters of distinct TCRs that likely recognize common antigens through shared CDR3 motifs. The immuneACCESS repertoire file appears here via TCRdb, limited to in-frame rearrangements. These files lack a portion of the clones; in checked studies, under half of the deficit traces to unresolved V genes, and the cause of the others is not known. V and J calls and clone size are as listed in that table; D and trimming were resolved from the DNA. For this sample the table gives around 13,000 clones, of which nearly 85% were detected only once. Of the sample, roughly 25% falls within the top ten clones.

Interpreted using the paper, the time point label stands for: after anti-PD-1 therapy. Genomic DNA extracted from tumor biopsies or peripheral blood was used for bulk TCRbeta sequencing, with input ranging from about 600 ng to 6,004 ng. All patients had histologically proven advanced or metastatic basal or squamous cell carcinoma and were poor candidates for surgical resection. Of the approximately eleven patients in the basal cell carcinoma cohort, roughly 8 underwent bulk tumor TCR sequencing. These data originate in a study of T cells in tumors after PD-1 blockade (dated by TCRdb to between 2018 and 2021). For context, the study as a whole: Exclusion criteria were prior checkpoint blockade, use of systemic immunosuppressants, or recent radiotherapy or other anti-cancer therapy within 4 weeks. Ongoing daily vismodegib 150 mg was also given to a subset of patients during anti-PD-1 treatment. Bulk TCR sequencing was performed on more than nine peripheral blood samples from 5 patients to compare blood and tumor clonotypes. Pembrolizumab 200 mg every 3 weeks or cemiplimab 350 mg every 2 weeks was administered to patients. Peripheral blood samples averaged about 120,000 TCR templates (range about 24,679-290,000) and 35,000 to 40,000 unique clonotypes. RECIST version 1.1 was used to evaluate clinical response. Using site-matched tumors from BCC or SCC patients sampled before and after anti-PD-1 therapy, the study carried out paired single-cell RNA and TCR sequencing. Broad study findings and their caveats: Approximately 38% of the TCR clonotypes from tumors also showed up in blood, and some novel exhausted tumor clones were present in pre-treatment blood, which suggests peripheral recruitment. The source of novel T cell clones was not identified, and lymphoid organs or rare unexpanded clones within the tumor or the tumor periphery could be included among the possible sources.

The CDR3 holds 13 amino acids from the cysteine to the phenylalanine. The CDR3 DNA has 39 bases and is translated from base 1. At the junction V is shortened by 4 bases and J by 8 bases, with 11 bases in between. Based on the germline V gene, the CDR1 and CDR2 sequences are KGHSH and LQKENI. The starting material was PBMCs, obtained after anti-PD-1 treatment. This receptor was obtained from a human donor with basal cell carcinoma. The sequence is built from TRBV18 and TRBJ1-4; confidence is insufficient to name the D gene. The CDR3 here reads CASSRAEREKLFF. The DNA sequence is as follows: TGTGCCAGCTCACGGGCGGAAAGGGAAAAACTGTTTTTT.